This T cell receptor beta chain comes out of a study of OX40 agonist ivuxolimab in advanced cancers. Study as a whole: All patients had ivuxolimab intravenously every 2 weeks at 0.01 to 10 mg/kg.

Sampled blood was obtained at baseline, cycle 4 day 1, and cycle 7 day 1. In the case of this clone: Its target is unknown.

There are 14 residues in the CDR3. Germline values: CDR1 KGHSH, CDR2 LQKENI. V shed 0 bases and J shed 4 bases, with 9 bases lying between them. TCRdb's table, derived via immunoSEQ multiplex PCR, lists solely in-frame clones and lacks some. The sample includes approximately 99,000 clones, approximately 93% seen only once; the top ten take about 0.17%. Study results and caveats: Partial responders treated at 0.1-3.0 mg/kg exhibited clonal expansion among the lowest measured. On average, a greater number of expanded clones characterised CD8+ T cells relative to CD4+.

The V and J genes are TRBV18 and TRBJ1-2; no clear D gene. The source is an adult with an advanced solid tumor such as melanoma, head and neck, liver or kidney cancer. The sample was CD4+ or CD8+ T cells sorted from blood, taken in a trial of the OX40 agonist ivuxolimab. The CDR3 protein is CASSPPSNIYGYTF. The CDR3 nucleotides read TGTGCCAGCTCACCACCGAGCAATATCTATGGCTACACCTTC.